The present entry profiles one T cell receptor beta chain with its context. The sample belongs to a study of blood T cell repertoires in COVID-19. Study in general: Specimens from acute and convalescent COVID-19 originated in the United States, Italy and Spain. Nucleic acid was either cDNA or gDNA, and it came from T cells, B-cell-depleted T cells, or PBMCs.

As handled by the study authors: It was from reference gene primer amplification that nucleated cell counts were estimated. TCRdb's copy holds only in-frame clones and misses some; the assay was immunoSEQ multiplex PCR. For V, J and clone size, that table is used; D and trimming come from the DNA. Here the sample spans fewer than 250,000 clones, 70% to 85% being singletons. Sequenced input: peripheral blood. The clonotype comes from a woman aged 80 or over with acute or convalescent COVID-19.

CDR3 in amino acids: CAINGEARGNYGYTF. CDR3 bases: TGTGCCATAAATGGTGAGGCCAGGGGCAACTATGGCTACACCTTC. V and J are TRBV10-3 and TRBJ1-2; D may be TRBD1 (6 bases). The V gene lost 9 bases and the J gene lost 2 bases, with 19 bases spanning the gap. The germline gives CDR1 ENHRY, CDR2 SYGVKD. The CDR3 is 15 amino acids.